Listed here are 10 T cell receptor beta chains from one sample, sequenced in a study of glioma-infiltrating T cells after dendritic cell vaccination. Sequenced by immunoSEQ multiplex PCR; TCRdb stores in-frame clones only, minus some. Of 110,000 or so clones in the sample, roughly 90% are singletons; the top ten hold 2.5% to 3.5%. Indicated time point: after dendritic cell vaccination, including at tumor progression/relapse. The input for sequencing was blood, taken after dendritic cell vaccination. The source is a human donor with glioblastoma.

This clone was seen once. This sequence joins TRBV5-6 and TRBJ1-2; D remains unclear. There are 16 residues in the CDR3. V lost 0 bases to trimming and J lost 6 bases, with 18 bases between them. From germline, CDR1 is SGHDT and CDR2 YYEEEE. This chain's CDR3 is CASSLAYWELIDGYTF. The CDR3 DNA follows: TGTGCCAGCAGCTTGGCCTATTGGGAGCTGATCGATGGCTACACCTTC.

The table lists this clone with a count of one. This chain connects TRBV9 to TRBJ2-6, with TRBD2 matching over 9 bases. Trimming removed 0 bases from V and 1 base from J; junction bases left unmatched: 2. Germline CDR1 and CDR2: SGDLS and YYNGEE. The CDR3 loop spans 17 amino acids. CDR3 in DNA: TGTGCCAGCAGCGTAGACCTAGCGGGGTCTGGGGCCAACGTCCTGACTTTC. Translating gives CASSVDLAGSGANVLTF.

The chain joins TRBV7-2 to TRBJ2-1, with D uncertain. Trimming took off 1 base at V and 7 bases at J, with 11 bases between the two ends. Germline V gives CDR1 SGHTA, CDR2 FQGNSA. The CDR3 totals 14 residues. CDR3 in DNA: TGTGCCAGCAGCTTAGAGCTCCACGGGAATGAGCAGTTCTTC. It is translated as CASSLELHGNEQFF. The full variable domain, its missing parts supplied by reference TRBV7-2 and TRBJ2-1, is GAGVSQSPSNKVTEKGKDVELRCDPISGHTALYWYRQSLGQGLEFLIYFQGNSAPDKSGLPSDRFSAERTGGSVSTLTIQRTQQEDSAVYLCASSLELHGNEQFFGPGTRLTVL.

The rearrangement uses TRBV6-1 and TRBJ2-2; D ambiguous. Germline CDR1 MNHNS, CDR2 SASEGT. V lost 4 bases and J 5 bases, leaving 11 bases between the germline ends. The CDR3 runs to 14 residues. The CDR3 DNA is TGTGCCAGCAGTGGGTTACAGCATACCGGGGAGCTGTTTTTT. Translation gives CASSGLQHTGELFF.

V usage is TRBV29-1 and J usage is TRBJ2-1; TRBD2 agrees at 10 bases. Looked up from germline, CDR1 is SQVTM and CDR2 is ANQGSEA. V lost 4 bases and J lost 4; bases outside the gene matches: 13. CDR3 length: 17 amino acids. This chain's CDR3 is CSVVGRAGTSVYNEQFF. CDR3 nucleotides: TGCAGCGTTGTAGGACGGGCCGGGACTAGCGTATACAATGAGCAGTTCTTC.

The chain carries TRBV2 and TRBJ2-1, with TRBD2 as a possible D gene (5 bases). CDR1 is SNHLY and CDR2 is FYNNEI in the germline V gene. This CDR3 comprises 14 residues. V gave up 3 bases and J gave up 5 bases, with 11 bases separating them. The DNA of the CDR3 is TGTGCCAGCAGTGACGTCGGACTGGACAATGAGCAGTTCTTC. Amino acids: CASSDVGLDNEQFF.

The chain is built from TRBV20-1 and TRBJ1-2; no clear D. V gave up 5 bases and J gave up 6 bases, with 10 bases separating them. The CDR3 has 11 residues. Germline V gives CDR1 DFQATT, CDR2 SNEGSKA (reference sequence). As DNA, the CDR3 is TGCAGTGCTCTACTCATTGATGGCTACACCTTC. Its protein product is CSALLIDGYTF.

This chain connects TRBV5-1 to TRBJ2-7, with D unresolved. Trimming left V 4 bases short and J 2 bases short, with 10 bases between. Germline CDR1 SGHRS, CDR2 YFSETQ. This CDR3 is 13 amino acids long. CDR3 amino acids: CASSNTNTYEQYF. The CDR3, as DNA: TGCGCCAGCAGCAACACCAACACCTACGAGCAGTACTTC.

The CDR3: CSVDFLASPDTQYF. In nucleotides, the CDR3 is TGCAGCGTTGATTTCCTAGCGAGCCCAGATACGCAGTATTTT. The chain employs TRBV29-1 and TRBJ2-3, with a tentative D call TRBD2 (6 bases). The CDR3 is 14 amino acids. Trimming cost V 3 bases and J 4 bases, with 14 bases left between them. CDR1 SQVTM and CDR2 ANQGSEA come from the germline V gene.

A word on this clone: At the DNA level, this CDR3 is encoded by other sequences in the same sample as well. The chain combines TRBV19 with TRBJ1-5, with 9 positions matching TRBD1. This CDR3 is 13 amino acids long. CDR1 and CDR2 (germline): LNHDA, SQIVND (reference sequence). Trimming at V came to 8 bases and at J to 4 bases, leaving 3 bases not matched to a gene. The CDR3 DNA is TGTGCCAGTTCCGGGACAGGGAATCAGCCCCAGCATTTT. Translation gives CASSGTGNQPQHF.